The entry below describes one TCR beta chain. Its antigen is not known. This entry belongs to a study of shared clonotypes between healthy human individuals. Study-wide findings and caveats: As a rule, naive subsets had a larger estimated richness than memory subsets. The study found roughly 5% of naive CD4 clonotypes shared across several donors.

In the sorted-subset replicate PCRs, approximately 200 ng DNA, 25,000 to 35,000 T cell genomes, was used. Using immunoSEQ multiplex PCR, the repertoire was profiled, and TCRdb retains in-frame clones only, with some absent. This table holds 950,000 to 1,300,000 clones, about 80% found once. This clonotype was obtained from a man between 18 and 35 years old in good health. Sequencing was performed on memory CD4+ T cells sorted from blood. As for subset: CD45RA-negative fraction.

The CDR3 sequence is CASSTVGLLYGYTF. CDR3 in DNA: TGTGCCAGTAGTACCGTGGGGCTTCTTTATGGCTACACCTTC. This chain links TRBV19 with TRBJ1-2; weak D call: TRBD1 (5 bases). The CDR3 covers 14 residues. The V end lost 4 bases, the J end lost 5 bases, and 14 bases lay between the germline ends. The germline V gene encodes CDR1 LNHDA and CDR2 SQIVND (reference sequence). The entire variable domain, with the rest obtained from reference TRBV19 and TRBJ1-2, is as follows: DGGITQSPKYLFRKEGQNVTLSCEQNLNHDAMYWYRQDPGQGLRLIYYSQIVNDFQKGDIAEGYSVSREKKESFPLTVTSAQKNPTAFYLCASSTVGLLYGYTFGSGTRLTVV.